Shown below are 8 T cell receptor beta chains from a single sample sequenced in a study of beta chain features in type 1 diabetes. Expressed TCRB transcripts got sequenced, as all isolated RNA was reverse transcribed. Repertoires were generated with immunoSEQ multiplex PCR, while TCRdb's copy carries only in-frame clones and drops some. The data contain approximately 330,000 clones, 9.5% to 12% of them singletons. Sequenced sample: naive CD4+ T cells from blood. These receptor sequences come from a woman between 25 and 40 years old in good health.

The gene calls are TRBV30 and TRBJ2-1; a weak D match, TRBD1 (6 bases). This CDR3 has 16 amino acids. Germline CDR1 reads GTSNPN; CDR2 reads SVGIG (reference sequence). V gave up 0 bases and J gave up 6 bases, with 18 bases separating them. CDR3 nucleotide sequence: TGTGCCTGGAGTGTGGGACAAGCGAGGCGAGGCAATGAGCAGTTCTTC. This translates into CAWSVGQARRGNEQFF. The full variable domain, completed using reference TRBV30 and TRBJ2-1, is SQTIHQWPATLVQPVGSPLSLECTVEGTSNPNLYWYRQAAGRGLQLLFYSVGIGQISSEVPQNLSASRPQDRQFILSSKKLLLSDSGFYLCAWSVGQARRGNEQFFGPGTRLTVL.

This clone was picked up a small number of times. CDR3 sequence reads: CASSERLAGYEQYF. The CDR3 nucleotides are TGTGCCAGCAGCGAACGACTAGCGGGCTACGAGCAGTACTTC. The chain has TRBV9 and TRBJ2-7; 10 bases agree with TRBD2. The V segment lost 3 bases and the J segment 3 bases; nucleotides outside the gene matches: 3. CDR1 is SGDLS and CDR2 is YYNGEE in the germline V gene. This CDR3 is 14 amino acids long.

The chain has TRBV6-5 and TRBJ2-7; 8 positions match TRBD1. V shed 2 bases and J 6 bases; nucleotides not matched to a gene: 6. The CDR3 consists of 14 residues. Looked up from germline, CDR1 is MNHEY and CDR2 is SVGAGI. The CDR3 spells CASSYDRGRGEQYF. The CDR3 DNA is TGTGCCAGCAGTTACGACAGGGGAAGGGGCGAGCAGTACTTC.

V is TRBV7-3 and J is TRBJ2-3, with 14 bases lining up with TRBD2. Looked up from germline, CDR1 is SGHTA and CDR2 is FQGTGA. V shed 5 bases and J 5 bases; nucleotides not matched to a gene: 6. The CDR3 extends over 16 amino acids. The CDR3 region is CASSLGLAGDGDTQYF. In DNA, the CDR3 is TGTGCCAGCAGCCTGGGACTAGCGGGAGATGGAGATACGCAGTATTTT.

This clone was seen more than once but under ten times. V usage is TRBV5-1 and J usage is TRBJ2-1; D is perhaps TRBD1 (6 bases). Trimming took off 0 bases at V and 3 bases at J, with 19 bases between the two ends. The CDR3 contains 18 residues. Per germline, CDR1 SGHRS and CDR2 YFSETQ. The CDR3 DNA reads as TGCGCCAGCAGCTTGGGGTATAGGGGGATGCCCTTCTACAATGAGCAGTTCTTC. This gives the protein CASSLGYRGMPFYNEQFF.

This clone appeared a few times. The chain joins TRBV29-1 to TRBJ2-1; D gene ambiguous. Trimming shortened V by 3 bases and J by 0 bases, and 9 bases separated the two germline ends. Germline CDR1 SQVTM, CDR2 ANQGSEA. CDR3 length equals 14 residues. CDR3 loop: CSVEGSYSYNEQFF. The CDR3 region has the DNA TGCAGCGTTGAGGGCAGCTACTCCTACAATGAGCAGTTCTTC.

The chain is built from TRBV10-3 and TRBJ1-4; 7 bases map to TRBD1. This CDR3 comprises 14 residues. The germline gives CDR1 ENHRY, CDR2 SYGVKD. V was clipped by 10 bases and J by 8 bases; unmatched bases: 13. The CDR3 bases are TGTGCCAGCCGTCAGACAGGGTTGGGGGAAAAACTGTTTTTT. Protein product: CASRQTGLGEKLFF.

The chain uses TRBV5-6 and TRBJ2-5; 13 positions agree with TRBD2. The CDR3 contains 17 residues. V lost 0 bases to trimming and J lost 5 bases; unmatched junction nucleotides: 7. CDR1 and CDR2 from the germline V gene are SGHDT and YYEEEE. The CDR3 spells CASSLGTSGSLGETQYF. The DNA of the CDR3 is TGTGCCAGCAGCTTGGGGACTAGCGGGAGTCTCGGGGAGACCCAGTACTTC.